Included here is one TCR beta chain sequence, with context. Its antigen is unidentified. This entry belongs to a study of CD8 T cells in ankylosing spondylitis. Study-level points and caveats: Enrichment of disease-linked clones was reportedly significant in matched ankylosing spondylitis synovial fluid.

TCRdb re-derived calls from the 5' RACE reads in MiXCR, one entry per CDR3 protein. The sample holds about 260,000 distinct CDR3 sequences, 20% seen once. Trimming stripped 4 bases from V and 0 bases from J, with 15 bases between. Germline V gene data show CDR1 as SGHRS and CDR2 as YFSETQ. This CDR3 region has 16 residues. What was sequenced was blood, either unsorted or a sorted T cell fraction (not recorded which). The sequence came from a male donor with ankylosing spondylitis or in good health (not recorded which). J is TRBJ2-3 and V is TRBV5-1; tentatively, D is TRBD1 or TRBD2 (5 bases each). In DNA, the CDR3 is TGCGCCAGCAGCATAGGGACGGTAACTAGCACAGATACGCAGTATTTT. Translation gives CASSIGTVTSTDTQYF.